The 32 T cell receptor beta chains given below trace back to one sample, sequenced in a study of glioma-infiltrating T cells after dendritic cell vaccination. The time point was: after dendritic cell vaccination, including at tumor progression/relapse. Measured with immunoSEQ multiplex PCR; TCRdb has only the in-frame clones, and not every one. The data show approximately 92,000 clones, about 85% seen once. The sequenced sample was blood, obtained after dendritic cell vaccination. Every receptor here comes from a human donor with glioblastoma.

The chain joins TRBV28 to TRBJ1-1, with D tentatively TRBD1 (5 bases). Trimming removed 1 base from V and 10 bases from J, with 22 bases in between. CDR1 and CDR2 (germline): MDHEN, SYDVKM. This CDR3 has 16 residues. The CDR3: CASSLLYPGPIPRAFF. The CDR3 bases are TGTGCCAGCAGTTTATTATATCCAGGGCCTATACCTCGAGCTTTCTTT.

This clone occurred a few times. The rearrangement joins TRBV7-3 to TRBJ2-2; no firm D call. V was trimmed by 0 bases and J by 5 bases, leaving 4 bases between them. CDR1 SGHTA and CDR2 FQGTGA come from the germline V gene. This CDR3 contains 13 residues. CDR3 DNA: TGTGCCAGCAGCTTAACACTGACCGGGGAGCTGTTTTTT. Translated, it gives CASSLTLTGELFF.

Note on this clone: This same CDR3 is encoded by further DNA sequences in the sample. J is TRBJ2-3 and V is TRBV19; TRBD2 matches at 8 bases. The CDR3 covers 16 residues. J gave up 2 bases and V 3 bases, and 7 bases lay outside the gene matches. Germline CDR1 LNHDA, CDR2 SQIVND (reference sequence). The CDR3 loop is CASSIHIAGYTDTQYF. The CDR3, as DNA: TGTGCCAGTAGTATCCATATAGCGGGGTACACAGATACGCAGTATTTT.

This rearrangement joins TRBV6-1 to TRBJ2-5, with D possibly matching TRBD2 (5 bases). The CDR3 sequence is 13 residues long. The V gene's germline CDR1 is MNHNS and CDR2 SASEGT. V lost 6 bases to trimming and J lost 5 bases, with 13 bases between them. Here the CDR3 reads CASSRELGETQYF. The CDR3 bases are TGTGCCAGCAGCCGGGAACTAGGGGAGACCCAGTACTTC.

The V gene is TRBV5-1, the J gene TRBJ2-2, with D possibly TRBD1 on 7 matching bases. The V gene's germline CDR1 is SGHRS and CDR2 YFSETQ. CDR3 length: 15 residues. V lost 0 bases and J 3 bases, leaving 9 bases between the germline ends. The CDR3 DNA reads as TGCGCCAGCAGCTTGGGCAGGGGGGACACCGGGGAGCTGTTTTTT. This encodes CASSLGRGDTGELFF.

V is TRBV30 and J is TRBJ1-1; 8 nucleotides align to TRBD1. Trimming took 7 bases from V and 4 from J; bases not matched to a gene: 11. The CDR3 has 14 residues. CDR1 GTSNPN and CDR2 SVGIG come from the germline V gene (reference sequence). The CDR3 DNA reads as TGTGCCTCCACACGACAGGGGCGAACCACTGAAGCTTTCTTT. It encodes CASTRQGRTTEAFF. Full variable domain (outside the CDR3, taken from reference TRBV30 and TRBJ1-1): SQTIHQWPATLVQPVGSPLSLECTVEGTSNPNLYWYRQAAGRGLQLLFYSVGIGQISSEVPQNLSASRPQDRQFILSSKKLLLSDSGFYLCASTRQGRTTEAFFGQGTRLTVV.

V and J are TRBV15 and TRBJ2-7; 10 nucleotides align to TRBD2. The V and J ends lost 1 base and 7 bases, in that order; junction bases with no gene match: 7. CDR3 size: 15 residues. Germline V gene sequence: CDR1 LNHNV, CDR2 YYDKDF (reference sequence). The DNA for the CDR3 is TGTGCCACCAGCAGAGGAGCGGGAGGGCCTGAAGAGCAGTACTTC. This encodes CATSRGAGGPEEQYF.

The chain is built from TRBV7-9 and TRBJ1-1; 7 nucleotides line up with TRBD1. The CDR3 length is 15 residues. Germline V CDR1 and CDR2: SEHNR, FQNEAQ (reference sequence). V shed 5 bases and J 5 bases; nucleotides not matched to a gene: 11. Here the CDR3 DNA reads TGTGCCAGCAGCCCCCCGGGACAGCTGTGGACTGAAGCTTTCTTT. Translation: CASSPPGQLWTEAFF.

This clone has more than one count but fewer than ten. This chain links TRBV19 with TRBJ1-1; 9 bases are shared with TRBD1. This CDR3 has 15 residues. With V trimmed by 3 bases and J by 5 bases, 7 bases remained unmatched. Germline-derived CDR1 and CDR2 are LNHDA and SQIVND (reference sequence). The CDR3 is CASSIPGQGLTEAFF. The CDR3 DNA sequence: TGTGCCAGTAGTATCCCGGGACAGGGTCTAACTGAAGCTTTCTTT. The full variable domain, with the rest looked up from reference TRBV19 and TRBJ1-1, is DGGITQSPKYLFRKEGQNVTLSCEQNLNHDAMYWYRQDPGQGLRLIYYSQIVNDFQKGDIAEGYSVSREKKESFPLTVTSAQKNPTAFYLCASSIPGQGLTEAFFGQGTRLTVV.

The rearrangement links TRBV7-9 to TRBJ2-1; the match to TRBD2 covers 9 bases. The CDR3 contains 15 residues. Germline CDR1 is SEHNR and CDR2 is FQNEAQ (reference sequence). Unmatched junction bases numbered 5, after V lost 5 bases and J lost 3 bases. This CDR3 reads CASSPLAGHYNEQFF. The CDR3 DNA is TGTGCCAGCAGCCCCCTAGCGGGGCACTACAATGAGCAGTTCTTC.

This sequence joins TRBV7-3 and TRBJ2-3; perhaps TRBD2 as D (7 bases). CDR3 length: 14 residues. The germline CDR1 and CDR2 sequences are SGHTA and FQGTGA. V dropped 5 bases and J dropped 5 bases, with 14 bases sitting between them. The CDR3 sequence is CASSPTGGGDTQYF. The CDR3 nucleotides are TGTGCCAGCAGCCCAACGGGGGGCGGAGATACGCAGTATTTT.

The rearrangement uses TRBV5-1 and TRBJ2-2; 7 nucleotides agree with TRBD1. V gave up 4 bases and J gave up 5 bases; unmatched junction bases: 5. CDR1 is SGHRS, CDR2 YFSETQ, per germline. The CDR3 contains 14 residues. CDR3: CASSTTGTTGELFF. In DNA, the CDR3 is TGCGCCAGCAGCACGACAGGGACGACCGGGGAGCTGTTTTTT.

The rearrangement joins TRBV11-2 to TRBJ1-6, with a tentative D call TRBD1 (6 bases). V lost 5 bases and J lost 9, with 23 bases in between. The CDR3 loop spans 17 amino acids. Germline loops: CDR1 SGHAT, CDR2 FQNNGV. The CDR3 sequence: CASSSPWGGPIRSPLHF. As DNA, the CDR3 is TGTGCCAGCAGCAGCCCATGGGGGGGGCCGATTCGTTCACCCCTCCACTTT.

In the case of this clone: The junction does not match germline at one end; this may be a read error. This chain joins TRBV10-3 and TRBJ2-2; D gene uncertain. From germline, CDR1 is ENHRY and CDR2 SYGVKD. The CDR3 is made up of 13 amino acids. CDR3 DNA sequence: TGTGCCAGCAGTGACTCGTTCACCGGGGAGCTGTTTTTT. Protein: CASSDSFTGELFF.

In this sample, this clone turned up once. V gene TRBV28 combines with J gene TRBJ1-4; TRBD1 matches at 7 bases. CDR3 length equals 14 residues. Germline V gene data show CDR1 as MDHEN and CDR2 as SYDVKM. The V gene end was trimmed by 6 bases and the J gene end by 2 bases; junction bases not matched to a gene: 3. The CDR3 protein is CASSQTGTNEKLFF. The CDR3, as DNA: TGTGCCAGCAGCCAGACAGGGACTAATGAAAAACTGTTTTTT.

The gene calls are TRBV20-1 and TRBJ2-3, with D uncertain. This CDR3 has 11 residues. V lost 3 bases, J lost 11 bases, and 12 bases lay in between. Germline CDR1 is DFQATT and CDR2 is SNEGSKA (reference sequence). This chain's CDR3 is CSASPPPRQYF. DNA of the CDR3: TGCAGTGCTAGCCCCCCCCCGAGGCAGTATTTT.

The chain combines TRBV2 with TRBJ2-5; 8 nucleotides line up with TRBD1. Unmatched junction bases numbered 6, after V lost 7 bases and J lost 5 bases. CDR3 size: 13 residues. The V gene's germline CDR1 is SNHLY and CDR2 FYNNEI. The CDR3 nucleotides are TGTGCCAGCAACAGGGGGTTTATGGAGACCCAGTACTTC. It is translated as CASNRGFMETQYF.

The genes are TRBV19 and TRBJ1-4; 8 bases line up with TRBD1. The CDR3 totals 16 residues. Losses at the gene ends were 4 bases for V and 4 bases for J; bases not matched to a gene: 8. Germline lookup yields CDR1 LNHDA and CDR2 SQIVND (reference sequence). The CDR3: CASSTPTGGNNEKLFF. Written as DNA, the CDR3 is TGTGCCAGTAGTACACCCACAGGGGGGAATAATGAAAAACTGTTTTTT.

The V call is TRBV7-2, the J call TRBJ2-7; D unclear. CDR3 length: 16 amino acids. Germline V lookup: CDR1 SGHTA, CDR2 FQGNSA. Trimming removed 0 bases at V and 2 bases at J, with 14 bases between. CDR3 sequence: CASSLAGLATAYEQYF. The CDR3 nucleotides read TGTGCCAGCAGCTTAGCGGGCTTGGCAACAGCCTACGAGCAGTACTTC.

The genes are TRBV2 and TRBJ2-7; 13 positions agree with TRBD2. V lost 6 bases to trimming and J lost 7 bases; unmatched junction nucleotides: 9. The V gene's germline CDR1 is SNHLY and CDR2 FYNNEI. The length of the CDR3 is 15 residues. CDR3 DNA: TGTGCCAGCAGAGATGGACTAGCGGGAGTGGGGGAGCAGTACTTC. It specifies CASRDGLAGVGEQYF.

The chain employs TRBV28 and TRBJ2-1, with D possibly TRBD2 on 5 matching bases. Germline CDR1 and CDR2: MDHEN and SYDVKM. V was cut by 5 bases and J by 4 bases, with 12 bases left in between. CDR3 size: 14 residues. The CDR3 DNA reads as TGTGCCAGCAGTGGGAGTCTGGGGTACAATGAGCAGTTCTTC. Translated: CASSGSLGYNEQFF.

This clone has only a few counts. The rearrangement links TRBV5-1 to TRBJ2-7; TRBD2 aligns across 7 bases. Trimming removed 1 base from V and 2 bases from J; junction bases left unmatched: 6. This CDR3 is 15 amino acids long. The germline gives CDR1 SGHRS, CDR2 YFSETQ. The CDR3 sequence is CASSLRLAGPYEQYF. The CDR3 region has the DNA TGCGCCAGCAGCTTGAGACTAGCCGGCCCCTACGAGCAGTACTTC.

The chain joins TRBV5-8 to TRBJ2-1, with 8 bases identical to TRBD2. The CDR3 loop spans 17 amino acids. Germline lookup yields CDR1 SGHTS and CDR2 YDEGEE. J was trimmed by 2 bases and V by 4 bases; bases with no gene match: 11. The CDR3 DNA sequence: TGTGCCAGCAGCCGCCGTACTAGCGGTTATCCCTACAATGAGCAGTTCTTC. Translation gives CASSRRTSGYPYNEQFF. Filled out from reference TRBV5-8 and TRBJ2-1, the complete variable domain reads EAGVTQSPTHLIKTRGQQATLRCSPISGHTSVYWYQQALGLGLQFLLWYDEGEERNRGNFPPRFSGRQFPNYSSELNVNALELEDSALYLCASSRRTSGYPYNEQFFGPGTRLTVL.

This clone has more than one count but fewer than ten. The V call is TRBV7-9, the J call TRBJ1-2, with 8 bases identical to TRBD1. Germline V gene lookup returns CDR1 SEHNR and CDR2 FQNEAQ (reference sequence). V lost 7 bases, J lost 5 bases, and 9 bases stayed unmatched. CDR3 size: 14 residues. CDR3 DNA sequence: TGTGCCAGCATACCGGACAGGGTCGGGTATGGCTACACCTTC. Its translation: CASIPDRVGYGYTF. Full variable domain (outside the CDR3, taken from reference TRBV7-9 and TRBJ1-2): DTGVSQNPRHKITKRGQNVTFRCDPISEHNRLYWYRQTLGQGPEFLTYFQNEAQLEKSRLLSDRFSAERPKGSFSTLEIQRTEQGDSAMYLCASIPDRVGYGYTFGSGTRLTVV.

The chain employs TRBV11-3 and TRBJ2-2, with a possible D match to TRBD1 (6 bases). Germline V gene data show CDR1 as SGHNT and CDR2 as YENEEA. There are 14 residues in the CDR3. V was pared by 0 bases and J by 6 bases, with 8 bases between. CDR3 DNA: TGTGCCAGCAGCTTAGAGGGGGCGGCCGGGGAGCTGTTTTTT. This sequence encodes CASSLEGAAGELFF.

The gene calls are TRBV5-1 and TRBJ2-5; TRBD2 matches 16 bases. The junction had 10 bases not matched to a gene; V was cut back by 4 bases and J by 4 bases. Germline loops: CDR1 SGHRS, CDR2 YFSETQ. The length of the CDR3 is 18 residues. The DNA for the CDR3 is TGCGCCAGCAGCGCCCGCCCGGGACTAGCGGGAGGGGGAGAGACCCAGTACTTC. Protein sequence: CASSARPGLAGGGETQYF. The full variable domain, completed using reference TRBV5-1 and TRBJ2-5, is KAGVTQTPRYLIKTRGQQVTLSCSPISGHRSVSWYQQTPGQGLQFLFEYFSETQRNKGNFPGRFSGRQFSNSRSEMNVSTLELGDSALYLCASSARPGLAGGGETQYFGPGTRLLVL.

The chain has TRBV5-1 and TRBJ2-7; D gene unclear. Germline V lookup: CDR1 SGHRS, CDR2 YFSETQ. V was cut by 1 base and J by 9 bases, with 17 bases left in between. The CDR3 covers 14 residues. The CDR3 loop is CASSLREGSARQYF. CDR3 DNA sequence: TGCGCCAGCAGCTTGAGAGAAGGCTCGGCTAGGCAGTACTTC.

The J gene is TRBJ2-2, the V gene TRBV21-1; the table gives TRBD2 as D, unverified against the DNA. TRBV21-1 is marked as a pseudogene. CDR3 length equals 18 residues. CDR3 coding DNA: TGTGCCAGCAGCCCCCTAGCGGGAGGGCCCTCACACACCGGGGAGCTGTTTTTT. Its protein product is CASSPLAGGPSHTGELFF.

V and J are TRBV2 and TRBJ2-1; 16 positions agree with TRBD2. The CDR3 has 15 residues. With V trimmed by 7 bases and J by 8 bases, 5 bases remained unmatched. CDR1 and CDR2 (germline): SNHLY, FYNNEI. CDR3 sequence reads: CASTGTSGRVDEQFF. Written as DNA, the CDR3 is TGTGCCAGCACCGGGACTAGCGGGAGGGTCGATGAGCAGTTCTTC.

This clone turned up a few times. The chain joins TRBV6-6 to TRBJ2-7; 8 bases match TRBD1. CDR3 length: 15 amino acids. Germline V gene sequence: CDR1 MNHNY, CDR2 SVGAGI (reference sequence). The ends lost 2 bases at V and 2 bases at J; junction bases unmatched: 5. The CDR3 DNA reads TGTGCCAGCAGTTACCGGCAGGGGGCGACCTACGAGCAGTACTTC. Its protein is CASSYRQGATYEQYF.

This clone has only a few counts. V and J are TRBV7-9 and TRBJ1-1; 9 bases agree with TRBD1. In germline, CDR1 is SEHNR, CDR2 FQNEAQ (reference sequence). The J segment lost 0 bases and the V segment lost 5 bases, leaving 10 bases of the junction unmatched. CDR3 size: 17 residues. The CDR3 region is CASSRIGQGTMNTEAFF. CDR3 DNA sequence: TGTGCCAGCAGCCGGATCGGACAGGGGACCATGAACACTGAAGCTTTCTTT.

The genes are TRBV5-4 and TRBJ2-2; 7 bases are a match to TRBD2. Germline CDR1 reads SGHNT; CDR2 reads YYREEE (reference sequence). The CDR3 totals 15 residues. V was clipped by 1 base and J by 6 bases; unmatched bases: 6. CDR3 sequence (DNA): TGTGCCAGCAGCTTGACCTCAGGGAGGGCCGGGGAGCTGTTTTTT. This codes for CASSLTSGRAGELFF.